The sequence of this T cell receptor beta chain was determined in a study of cytomegalovirus exposure and HLA in healthy donors. Findings and limits, study-wide: As a later analysis showed, a missense DCLRE1C variant was linked to trimming of TCR beta V- and J-genes. Indistinguishable V segments such as TRBV6-2 and TRBV6-3 were excluded.

This clone was counted once. Its target is unknown. PCR employed 60 Vbeta and 13 Jbeta primers. The data were produced by immunoSEQ multiplex PCR, yet TCRdb's version contains in-frame clones alone and is incomplete. The sample has some 150,000 clones, more than 75% seen once. Trimming removed 6 bases at V and 2 bases at J, with 7 bases between. This CDR3 has 11 residues. Germline V lookup: CDR1 DFQATT, CDR2 SNEGSKA (reference sequence). The sequence was collected from a middle-aged woman in good health and CMV-seropositive. The chain is built from TRBV20-1 and TRBJ2-5; D is uncertain. The specimen sequenced was PBMCs. CDR3 region: CSAQDQETQYF. The CDR3 nucleotides are TGCAGTGCCCAGGATCAAGAGACCCAGTACTTC.